The clone carrying this TCR beta chain was seen a few times. The CDR3 is made up of 11 amino acids. Per germline, CDR1 DFQATT and CDR2 SNEGSKA (reference sequence). V lost 4 bases and J 4 bases, leaving 6 bases between the germline ends. This specimen belongs to a study of T-cell reconstitution after alpha-beta-depleted transplantation in children. Unique molecular identifiers were used to barcode this TCRbeta library. TCRdb re-derived calls from the PCR reads in MiXCR, one entry per CDR3 protein. The sample consists of 500,000 to 600,000 distinct CDR3 sequences, 25% to 30% of them appearing once. The sequences come from PBMCs, collected before TCRalphabeta/CD19-depleted stem cell transplant. This receptor was taken from a boy under two years old with Wiskott-Aldrich syndrome, due to receive a stem cell transplant. The chain recombines TRBV20-1 with TRBJ2-3, with a tentative D call TRBD1 (5 bases). CDR3 sequence: CSAKGADTQYF. The CDR3 DNA reads TGCAGTGCTAAAGGGGCAGATACGCAGTATTTT.